This TCR beta chain came from a study of blood T cell repertoires in COVID-19. The repertoire was sequenced with immunoSEQ multiplex PCR; TCRdb's copy has only in-frame clones and lacks some. The data hold around 47,000 clones, with around 80% observed a single time. V gave up 5 bases and J gave up 1 base, with 12 bases separating them. Germline CDR1 reads SGHRS; CDR2 reads YFSETQ. The CDR3 runs 14 residues. The source of this sequence is a human donor in a cohort sampled during active COVID-19. The source material was peripheral blood. The gene calls are TRBV5-1 and TRBJ1-1; the D is unclear. The CDR3 sequence: CASSFIGENTEAFF. CDR3 DNA: TGCGCCAGCAGTTTTATCGGGGAGAACACTGAAGCTTTCTTT.